Below are 11 T cell receptor beta chains sequenced from a single sample in a study of cytomegalovirus exposure and HLA in healthy donors. PCR amplification relied on 60 Vbeta primers (plus 13 Jbeta primers). Produced via immunoSEQ multiplex PCR; TCRdb's table is partial and in-frame only. The sample holds around 78,000 clones, 65% to 80% seen once. Input material: PBMCs. Receptors were obtained from a woman aged 40 to 49 in good health and CMV-seropositive.

This rearrangement joins TRBV7-9 to TRBJ2-2, with no clear D. Germline V lookup: CDR1 SEHNR, CDR2 FQNEAQ (reference sequence). Between the trimmed V and J ends, which lost 1 base and 6 bases, there was a span of 9 bases. The CDR3 totals 14 residues. The CDR3 nucleotides are TGTGCCAGCAGCTTAGTTTCGGGTCCCGGGGAGCTGTTTTTT. Its translation: CASSLVSGPGELFF. Full variable domain (outside the CDR3, taken from reference TRBV7-9 and TRBJ2-2): DTGVSQNPRHKITKRGQNVTFRCDPISEHNRLYWYRQTLGQGPEFLTYFQNEAQLEKSRLLSDRFSAERPKGSFSTLEIQRTEQGDSAMYLCASSLVSGPGELFFGEGSRLTVL.

V usage is TRBV28 and J usage is TRBJ1-5; D gene unclear. The CDR3 totals 16 residues. The germline CDR1 and CDR2 sequences are MDHEN and SYDVKM. Deletions cut 1 base from V and 0 bases from J, with 10 bases between. Here the CDR3 DNA reads TGTGCCAGCAGTTTATTGCGGAGAATTAGCAATCAGCCCCAGCATTTT. Its protein product is CASSLLRRISNQPQHF. The whole variable domain, filled in from reference TRBV28 and TRBJ1-5, reads DVKVTQSSRYLVKRTGEKVFLECVQDMDHENMFWYRQDPGLGLRLIYFSYDVKMKEKGDIPEGYSVSREKKERFSLILESASTNQTSMYLCASSLLRRISNQPQHFGDGTRLSIL.

The rearrangement uses TRBV6-1 and TRBJ1-4; the D gene is possibly TRBD1 (6 bases). Germline V gene data show CDR1 as MNHNS and CDR2 as SASEGT. Trimming shortened V by 8 bases and J by 0 bases, and 10 bases separated the two germline ends. The CDR3 length is 14 residues. The DNA of the CDR3 is TGTGCCAGCGGACGACAGGCAACTAATGAAAAACTGTTTTTT. Encoded protein: CASGRQATNEKLFF.

Worth noting for this clone: An end of the junction differs from the germline gene, which may be a read error. The V call is TRBV7-9, the J call TRBJ2-3; D remains unclear. Germline V lookup: CDR1 SEHNR, CDR2 FQNEAQ (reference sequence). There are 12 residues in the CDR3. As DNA, the CDR3 is TGTTCCAGCAGCTTATTAAAAGATACGCAGTATTTT. Residues: CSSSLLKDTQYF. The full variable domain, in which reference TRBV7-9 and TRBJ2-3 provide the parts outside the CDR3, is DTGVSQNPRHKITKRGQNVTFRCDPISEHNRLYWYRQTLGQGPEFLTYFQNEAQLEKSRLLSDRFSAERPKGSFSTLEIQRTEQGDSAMYLCSSSLLKDTQYFGPGTRLTVL.

A single count supports this clone. The J gene is TRBJ2-1, the V gene TRBV7-9; 7 bases line up with TRBD2. The germline V gene has CDR1 SEHNR and CDR2 FQNEAQ (reference sequence). There are 14 residues in the CDR3. With 3 bases clipped from V and 5 bases from J, the junction kept 4 bases outside the gene matches. CDR3 DNA: TGTGCCAGCAGCTTCAGCGGGACCAACAATGAGCAGTTCTTC. This translates into CASSFSGTNNEQFF.

This clone occurred once. CDR3 protein: CASSLGWAGNEQFF. The CDR3 DNA reads as TGTGCCAGCAGCTTAGGTTGGGCAGGGAATGAGCAGTTCTTC. V is TRBV7-9 and J is TRBJ2-1, with D possibly TRBD1 on 5 matching bases. The germline V gene encodes CDR1 SEHNR and CDR2 FQNEAQ (reference sequence). The CDR3 is 14 residues long. V lost 1 base and J 7 bases, leaving 11 bases between the germline ends.

The J gene is TRBJ1-4, the V gene TRBV6-6; 8 nucleotides align to TRBD1. V was pared by 6 bases and J by 5 bases, with 5 bases of the junction left unmatched. The length of the CDR3 is 14 residues. CDR1 is MNHNY and CDR2 is SVGAGI in the germline V gene (reference sequence). CDR3 in amino acids: CASRQQGGNEKLFF. For the CDR3, the DNA is TGTGCCAGCAGACAACAGGGGGGGAATGAAAAACTGTTTTTT.

The genes are TRBV4-1 and TRBJ2-6; 11 bases match TRBD2. Germline V lookup: CDR1 MGHRA, CDR2 YSYEKL. This CDR3 spans 18 amino acids. V dropped 0 bases and J dropped 2; count of bases not matched to a gene: 3. The DNA for the CDR3 is TGCGCCAGCAGCCAAGAACTAGCGGGGGATACTGGGGCCAACGTCCTGACTTTC. This translates into CASSQELAGDTGANVLTF.

The chain employs TRBV13 and TRBJ2-1, with D perhaps matching TRBD2 (5 bases). The V end was cut by 4 bases, the J end by 0 bases, with 22 bases between. The CDR3 loop spans 19 amino acids. CDR1 and CDR2 (germline): PRHDT, FYEKMQ (reference sequence). Here the CDR3 reads CASSSLILKDWDSYNEQFF. The CDR3, as DNA: TGTGCCAGCAGCTCCCTAATTCTCAAGGACTGGGACTCCTACAATGAGCAGTTCTTC.

The chain employs TRBV5-6 and TRBJ2-7; the match to TRBD2 covers 11 bases. The germline V gene has CDR1 SGHDT and CDR2 YYEEEE. Trimming cost V 0 bases and J 3 bases; bases outside gene matches: 5. CDR3 size: 16 residues. Written as DNA, the CDR3 is TGTGCCAGCAGCTTGGGTCTAGCGGGAGGAGGCTACGAGCAGTACTTC. Translated: CASSLGLAGGGYEQYF.

This rearrangement joins TRBV2 to TRBJ1-6; the D is unclear. Germline V gene lookup returns CDR1 SNHLY and CDR2 FYNNEI. Trimming pared 6 bases from V and 9 bases from J, leaving 9 bases between. The CDR3 spans 12 residues. The CDR3 DNA follows: TGTGCCAGCAGGGTGGAGGGTTCACCCCTCCACTTT. Translated: CASRVEGSPLHF.